Listed below are T cell receptor beta chains from one sample, sequenced in a study of vaccination effects on CD4 cells after COVID-19. TCRdb's table, derived via immunoSEQ multiplex PCR, lists solely in-frame clones and lacks some. The sample holds 25,000 to 30,000 clones, roughly four fifths seen once. Their antigens remain unidentified. The material sequenced was CD4+ T cells from PBMCs cultured with HCoV-229E spike peptides, taken after COVID-19 vaccination. These receptors were taken from a human donor who received a COVID-19 vaccine. Each CDR3 is given with its conserved first and last residue. Fields, in order: D gene, V gene, J gene, clone size, CDR3 protein, CDR3 DNA. The D gene is left open where the match is weak. Clone size appears in some rows only: once, few, many, or a class for an expanded clone.

d_gene: -; v_gene: TRBV5-4; j_gene: TRBJ1-1; abundance: -; CDR3aa: CASSLGGGTEAFF; CDR3nt: TGTGCCAGCAGCTTGGGAGGGGGCACTGAAGCTTTCTTT
d_gene: -; v_gene: TRBV14; j_gene: TRBJ2-5; abundance: -; CDR3aa: CASSQVRTKETQYF; CDR3nt: TGTGCCAGCAGCCAAGTTCGTACTAAAGAGACCCAGTACTTC
d_gene: TRBD2; v_gene: TRBV7-9; j_gene: TRBJ2-3; abundance: -; CDR3aa: CASSPIRGGATDTQYF; CDR3nt: TGTGCCAGCAGCCCAATCCGCGGGGGAGCGACAGATACGCAGTATTTT
d_gene: TRBD1; v_gene: TRBV19; j_gene: TRBJ1-1; abundance: -; CDR3aa: CASSLETGGSGQPNTEAFF; CDR3nt: TGTGCCAGTTCTCTCGAGACCGGAGGATCGGGACAGCCGAACACTGAAGCTTTCTTT
d_gene: -; v_gene: TRBV4-1; j_gene: TRBJ1-6; abundance: -; CDR3aa: CASSPLNRVEGSPLHF; CDR3nt: TGCGCCAGCAGCCCACTCAATAGGGTAGAGGGTTCACCCCTCCACTTT
d_gene: -; v_gene: TRBV29-1; j_gene: TRBJ2-1; abundance: -; CDR3aa: CSVNPGYNEQFF; CDR3nt: TGCAGCGTCAACCCCGGGTACAATGAGCAGTTCTTC
d_gene: TRBD2; v_gene: TRBV6-6; j_gene: TRBJ2-3; abundance: once; CDR3aa: CASSYLAGIGDTQYF; CDR3nt: TGTGCCAGCAGTTATCTAGCGGGAATCGGGGATACGCAGTATTTT
d_gene: TRBD1; v_gene: TRBV6-4; j_gene: TRBJ1-1; abundance: -; CDR3aa: CASRERKDRASEAFF; CDR3nt: TGTGCCAGCAGAGAAAGGAAAGACAGGGCTTCTGAAGCTTTCTTT
d_gene: -; v_gene: TRBV10-3; j_gene: TRBJ1-1; abundance: -; CDR3aa: CAISETGETEAFF; CDR3nt: TGTGCCATCAGTGAGACCGGGGAAACTGAAGCTTTCTTT
d_gene: -; v_gene: TRBV19; j_gene: TRBJ1-2; abundance: -; CDR3aa: CASNIQGFYGYTF; CDR3nt: TGTGCCAGTAATATACAGGGCTTTTATGGCTACACCTTC
d_gene: TRBD2; v_gene: TRBV10-3; j_gene: TRBJ2-3; abundance: -; CDR3aa: CAIRRQRGTTDTQYF; CDR3nt: TGTGCCATCAGGAGACAGCGGGGGACCACAGATACGCAGTATTTT
d_gene: TRBD2; v_gene: TRBV2; j_gene: TRBJ2-5; abundance: -; CDR3aa: CASSENRRAGGAQYF; CDR3nt: TGTGCCAGCAGTGAAAATAGGCGGGCTGGGGGGGCCCAGTACTTC
d_gene: -; v_gene: TRBV9; j_gene: TRBJ2-5; abundance: -; CDR3aa: CASSANRDPMTQYF; CDR3nt: TGTGCCAGCAGCGCCAACAGGGACCCTATGACCCAGTACTTC
d_gene: -; v_gene: TRBV18; j_gene: TRBJ2-2; abundance: few; CDR3aa: CASSPPGTGNTGELFF; CDR3nt: TGTGCCAGCTCACCCCCGGGGACGGGAAACACCGGGGAGCTGTTTTTT
d_gene: TRBD2; v_gene: TRBV6-5; j_gene: TRBJ2-7; abundance: -; CDR3aa: CASTRTSGSNYEQYF; CDR3nt: TGTGCCAGCACTCGGACTAGCGGGAGCAACTACGAGCAGTACTTC
d_gene: -; v_gene: TRBV6-1; j_gene: TRBJ2-7; abundance: -; CDR3aa: CASSEFRENEQYF; CDR3nt: TGTGCCAGCAGTGAATTCCGGGAAAACGAGCAGTACTTC
d_gene: -; v_gene: TRBV6-4; j_gene: TRBJ1-1; abundance: -; CDR3aa: CASSSKAGLSEAFF; CDR3nt: TGTGCCAGCAGTTCCAAAGCAGGTCTTTCCGAAGCTTTCTTT
d_gene: TRBD1; v_gene: TRBV6-2/TRBV6-3; j_gene: TRBJ1-6; abundance: once; CDR3aa: CASSYPPGQPNSPLHF; CDR3nt: TGTGCCAGCAGTTACCCGCCGGGACAGCCTAATTCACCCCTCCACTTT
d_gene: TRBD1; v_gene: TRBV19; j_gene: TRBJ1-2; abundance: -; CDR3aa: CASRPGQGFYGYTF; CDR3nt: TGTGCCAGTAGACCGGGACAGGGATTCTATGGCTACACCTTC
d_gene: -; v_gene: TRBV5-1; j_gene: TRBJ2-1; abundance: -; CDR3aa: CASSLRPAGIYNEQFF; CDR3nt: TGCGCCAGCAGCTTGCGTCCCGCGGGGATCTACAATGAGCAGTTCTTC
d_gene: -; v_gene: TRBV3-1/TRBV3-2; j_gene: TRBJ1-6; abundance: -; CDR3aa: CASSQGGTVVSPLHF; CDR3nt: TGTGCCAGCAGCCAAGGCGGGACGGTTGTTTCACCCCTCCACTTT
d_gene: -; v_gene: TRBV29-1; j_gene: TRBJ2-4; abundance: few; CDR3aa: CSVNVGGVDKNIQYF; CDR3nt: TGCAGCGTTAACGTGGGCGGGGTCGACAAAAACATTCAGTACTTC
d_gene: TRBD1; v_gene: TRBV7-7; j_gene: TRBJ1-3; abundance: -; CDR3aa: CASSPTGVDGNTIYF; CDR3nt: TGTGCCAGCAGCCCGACAGGGGTGGACGGAAACACCATATATTTT
d_gene: -; v_gene: TRBV5-6; j_gene: TRBJ1-2; abundance: -; CDR3aa: CASSRGDGYYGYTF; CDR3nt: TGTGCCAGCAGCCGTGGGGACGGATACTATGGCTACACCTTC
d_gene: TRBD2; v_gene: TRBV7-9; j_gene: TRBJ2-3; abundance: -; CDR3aa: CASSSSAGSTDTQYF; CDR3nt: TGTGCCAGCAGCTCCTCAGCGGGGAGTACAGATACGCAGTATTTT
d_gene: -; v_gene: TRBV18; j_gene: TRBJ2-3; abundance: few; CDR3aa: CASSPTNGDTQYF; CDR3nt: TGTGCCAGCTCACCAACAAACGGAGATACGCAGTATTTT
d_gene: -; v_gene: TRBV10-3; j_gene: TRBJ1-6; abundance: -; CDR3aa: CAIRVDWGQGSPLHF; CDR3nt: TGTGCCATCAGGGTAGACTGGGGCCAGGGTTCACCCCTCCACTTT
d_gene: TRBD2; v_gene: TRBV2; j_gene: TRBJ2-3; abundance: -; CDR3aa: CASSVSGRITDTQYF; CDR3nt: TGTGCCAGCAGCGTAAGCGGGAGAATAACAGATACGCAGTATTTT